This TCR beta chain is drawn from a study of T cells in Graves' hyperthyroidism and ophthalmopathy. Concerning this clonotype: The antigen is undetermined.

The CDR3 is 14 residues long. Trimming cost V 0 bases and J 4 bases; bases outside gene matches: 5. CDR1 and CDR2 from the germline V gene are DFQATT and SNEGSKA (reference sequence). Whole-study results and caveats: Most clonotypes expanded in the thyroid (above 0.001) were also present in blood.

Clinical Activity Scores of at least 3, NOSPECS grades of at least 4 and durations under 3 months characterized ophthalmopathy patients. PBMCs were derived from 9.5 to 10 ml fresh peripheral blood. It was RNA transcripts that yielded the amplified TCR beta CDR3 regions. The HTBI primer set served for first-round RT-PCR of the TCR CDR3. TCRdb re-derived calls from the multiplex PCR reads in MiXCR, one entry per CDR3 protein. The table lists about 460,000 distinct CDR3 sequences, 22% of them singletons. Sequencing was performed on blood. The clonotype was recovered from a woman aged 70-85 years with Graves' ophthalmopathy. The chain links TRBV20-1 to TRBJ2-5; 7 bases line up with TRBD1. CDR3 sequence reads: CSARDETGRETQYF. Written as DNA, the CDR3 is TGCAGTGCTAGAGATGAGACAGGGCGAGAGACCCAGTACTTC.